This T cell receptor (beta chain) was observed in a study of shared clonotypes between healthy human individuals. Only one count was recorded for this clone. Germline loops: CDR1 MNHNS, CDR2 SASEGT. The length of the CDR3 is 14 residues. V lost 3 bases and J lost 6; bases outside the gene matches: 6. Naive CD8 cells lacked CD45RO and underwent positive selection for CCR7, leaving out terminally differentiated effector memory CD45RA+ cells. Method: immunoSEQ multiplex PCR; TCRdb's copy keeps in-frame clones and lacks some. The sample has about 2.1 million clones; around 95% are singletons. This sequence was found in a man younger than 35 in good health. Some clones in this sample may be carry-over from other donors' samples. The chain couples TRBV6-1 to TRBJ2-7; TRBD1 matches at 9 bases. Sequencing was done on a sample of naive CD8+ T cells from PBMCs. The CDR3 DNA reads TGTGCCAGCAGTGATTTACAGGGGGCCGCCGAGCAGTACTTC. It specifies CASSDLQGAAEQYF.